One and the same sample provided the 9 T cell receptor beta chains below, sequenced in a study of blood T cell repertoires in COVID-19. Here immunoSEQ multiplex PCR was the method, and the copy in TCRdb shows in-frame clones only, minus some. The table has around 92,000 clones, 89% seen once. The sample was peripheral blood. All receptors come from a woman over 75 with active COVID-19.

The rearrangement uses TRBV28 and TRBJ2-5, with 8 bases lining up with TRBD1. The CDR3 has 14 residues. From germline, CDR1 is MDHEN and CDR2 SYDVKM. Losses at the gene ends were 2 bases for V and 9 bases for J; bases not matched to a gene: 8. The CDR3, as DNA: TGTGCCAGCAGTTTACAGGGGGCCTCAGGGGCCCAGTACTTC. This encodes CASSLQGASGAQYF.

The CDR3 nucleotides are TGCAGCGTAGCCTATTCTGGGGCCAACGTCCTGACTTTC. Protein product: CSVAYSGANVLTF. The chain employs TRBV29-1 and TRBJ2-6; D call uncertain. V lost 6 bases and J 1 base, leaving 7 bases between the germline ends. CDR3 size: 13 residues. CDR1 and CDR2 from the germline V gene are SQVTM and ANQGSEA.

By share, this clone counts as medium-sized. CDR3 loop: CAISDRLAPNTGELFF. The CDR3, as DNA: TGTGCCATCAGTGATCGACTAGCGCCAAACACCGGGGAGCTGTTTTTT. The chain couples TRBV10-3 to TRBJ2-2, with TRBD2 identical over 8 bases. This CDR3 has 16 residues. V was pared by 3 bases and J by 2 bases, with 5 bases of the junction left unmatched. Germline V gene sequence: CDR1 ENHRY, CDR2 SYGVKD.

V gene TRBV5-8 combines with J gene TRBJ1-3; 8 bases line up with TRBD1. This CDR3 is built from 16 residues. Germline values: CDR1 SGHTS, CDR2 YDEGEE. V lost 6 bases, J lost 1 base, and 9 bases stayed unmatched. CDR3 loop: CASIPKTGESGNTIYF. The CDR3 DNA reads TGTGCCAGCATCCCCAAGACAGGGGAGTCTGGAAACACCATATATTTT.

The V gene is TRBV20-1, the J gene TRBJ2-2, with 7 bases that match TRBD2. CDR1 is DFQATT and CDR2 is SNEGSKA in the germline V gene (reference sequence). The CDR3 runs to 16 residues. V was clipped by 3 bases and J by 1 base; unmatched bases: 8. The CDR3 is CSASGLASGNTGELFF. The CDR3 nucleotides read TGCAGTGCTAGTGGGCTCGCTAGCGGGAACACCGGGGAGCTGTTTTTT.

The genes are TRBV14 and TRBJ2-1, with 11 bases identical to TRBD2. Germline V gene lookup returns CDR1 SGHDN and CDR2 FVKESK. Losses at the gene ends were 6 bases for V and 4 bases for J; bases not matched to a gene: 17. CDR3 size: 19 residues. This CDR3 reads CASSYKGIAGGPRYNEQFF. For the CDR3, the DNA is TGTGCCAGCAGTTACAAAGGTATAGCGGGAGGGCCGAGATACAATGAGCAGTTCTTC. The full variable domain, with the rest looked up from reference TRBV14 and TRBJ2-1, is EAGVTQFPSHSVIEKGQTVTLRCDPISGHDNLYWYRRVMGKEIKFLLHFVKESKQDESGMPNNRFLAERTGGTYSTLKVQPAELEDSGVYFCASSYKGIAGGPRYNEQFFGPGTRLTVL.

The chain couples TRBV15 to TRBJ1-2, with 7 positions matching TRBD1. Germline trimming cut 0 bases from V and 5 bases from J; bases unmatched to any gene: 6. Germline lookup yields CDR1 LNHNV and CDR2 YYDKDF (reference sequence). The CDR3 totals 15 residues. The CDR3 loop reads CATSRDPGQLYGYTF. For the CDR3, the DNA is TGTGCCACCAGCAGAGACCCGGGACAGCTTTATGGCTACACCTTC.

The rearrangement uses TRBV28 and TRBJ1-2, with 9 positions matching TRBD1. Germline V gives CDR1 MDHEN, CDR2 SYDVKM. This CDR3 spans 15 amino acids. The ends lost 2 bases at V and 10 bases at J; junction bases unmatched: 11. CDR3 in DNA: TGTGCCAGCAGTTTACGGGGACAGGGCCAATATTTCTACACCTTC. The encoded protein is CASSLRGQGQYFYTF.

The J gene is TRBJ1-2, the V gene TRBV7-2; TRBD1 matches 11 bases. The CDR3 is 14 amino acids. The V and J ends lost 4 bases and 6 bases, in that order; junction bases with no gene match: 4. Germline CDR1 SGHTA, CDR2 FQGNSA. The CDR3 sequence is CASSSRTGGNGYTF. The CDR3 DNA sequence: TGTGCCAGCAGCTCACGGACAGGGGGCAATGGCTACACCTTC.